What follows are 4 T cell receptor beta chains derived from one specimen sequenced in a study of T cell responses to AZD1222 COVID-19 vaccine. Some clones are missing from TCRdb's copy, which holds only in-frame ones; the method was immunoSEQ multiplex PCR. Of about 81,000 clones in the sample, 75% to 95% were seen once. The sequenced sample was peripheral blood, obtained 28 days after the second AZD1222 dose. Source of these receptors: an adult who received the AZD1222 COVID-19 vaccine.

This sequence joins TRBV5-8 and TRBJ2-3; 7 bases are shared with TRBD1. Per germline, CDR1 SGHTS and CDR2 YDEGEE. Germline trimming cut 4 bases from V and 4 bases from J; bases unmatched to any gene: 12. The CDR3 runs to 16 residues. The CDR3 spells CASSHTDRYLSDTQYF. The CDR3 nucleotides are TGTGCCAGCAGCCATACGGACAGGTATCTTTCAGATACGCAGTATTTT.

The rearrangement joins TRBV9 to TRBJ2-5; TRBD1 agrees at 9 bases. The trim removed 3 bases at V and 9 bases at J, leaving 15 bases unmatched. CDR1 SGDLS and CDR2 YYNGEE come from the germline V gene. The CDR3 extends over 16 amino acids. The CDR3 nucleotides read TGTGCCAGCAGCGCAACCCAAGGGGGACAGGGCGGACCCCAGTACTTC. Protein: CASSATQGGQGGPQYF.

The V gene is TRBV6-5, the J gene TRBJ1-2; D not certain. V lost 5 bases and J 0 bases, leaving 7 bases between the germline ends. The CDR3 is 13 amino acids. Germline loops: CDR1 MNHEY, CDR2 SVGAGI. CDR3 coding DNA: TGTGCCAGCAGTCGGGAAGCTAACTATGGCTACACCTTC. Its translation: CASSREANYGYTF.

The chain has TRBV10-3 and TRBJ1-1; TRBD1 might be the D (5 bases). The CDR3 runs to 16 residues. The ends were cut back, 0 bases at V and 0 bases at J, with 11 bases in the middle. Germline CDR1 is ENHRY and CDR2 is SYGVKD. CDR3 nucleotides: TGTGCCATCAGTGAGTCAGTGGACAATTTGAACACTGAAGCTTTCTTT. This translates into CAISESVDNLNTEAFF.